The 29 T cell receptor beta chains presented below share a single source sample, sequenced in a study of cytomegalovirus exposure and HLA in healthy donors. The PCR had 60 Vbeta and 13 Jbeta primers. The repertoire was sequenced with immunoSEQ multiplex PCR; TCRdb's copy has only in-frame clones and lacks some. The data show some 150,000 clones, 81% seen once. Specimen: PBMCs. All receptors derive from a woman between 50 and 59 years old in good health and CMV-seronegative.

The chain is built from TRBV18 and TRBJ1-1, with D possibly TRBD1 on 5 matching bases. V was clipped by 0 bases and J by 8 bases, with 10 bases between them. Germline assignment: CDR1 KGHSH and CDR2 LQKENI. The CDR3 totals 13 residues. This CDR3 is CASSPPRGVEAFF. The DNA for the CDR3 is TGTGCCAGCTCACCACCGCGGGGGGTGGAAGCTTTCTTT.

V is TRBV15 and J is TRBJ1-5; no firm D call. This CDR3 spans 15 amino acids. Germline lookup yields CDR1 LNHNV and CDR2 YYDKDF (reference sequence). V lost 1 base and J lost 0, with 7 bases in between. In nucleotides, the CDR3 is TGTGCCACCAGCAGAGCCACAGTTAGCAATCAGCCCCAGCATTTT. Protein sequence: CATSRATVSNQPQHF.

This clone showed up just a few times. V gene TRBV6-1 combines with J gene TRBJ2-7; 10 nucleotides match TRBD2. Unmatched junction bases numbered 1, after V lost 5 bases and J lost 0 bases. Germline loops: CDR1 MNHNS, CDR2 SASEGT. The CDR3 sequence is 14 residues long. The CDR3 spells CASSSGGASYEQYF. The CDR3 coding sequence is TGTGCCAGCAGTAGCGGGGGGGCCTCCTACGAGCAGTACTTC.

The chain couples TRBV6-1 to TRBJ2-7; possibly TRBD1 for D (5 bases). Trimming took off 6 bases at V and 3 bases at J, with 18 bases between the two ends. Germline V lookup: CDR1 MNHNS, CDR2 SASEGT. The CDR3 loop spans 15 amino acids. The CDR3 DNA follows: TGTGCCAGCAGCTCCTACCAGCTGGGGCTCTACGAGCAGTACTTC. This gives the protein CASSSYQLGLYEQYF.

The gene calls are TRBV7-9 and TRBJ1-5; the D is unclear. Trimming stripped 5 bases from V and 5 bases from J, with 10 bases between. In germline, CDR1 is SEHNR, CDR2 FQNEAQ (reference sequence). The CDR3 runs 13 residues. DNA for the CDR3: TGTGCCAGCAGCGCCGAGGAGCATCAGCCCCAGCATTTT. Its protein product is CASSAEEHQPQHF.

The chain links TRBV18 to TRBJ2-7, with 8 bases matching TRBD1. V lost 3 bases and J lost 2; bases outside the gene matches: 15. Germline lookup yields CDR1 KGHSH and CDR2 LQKENI. The CDR3 covers 18 residues. CDR3 bases: TGTGCCAGCTCACCCCGGGACAGGATGAGACTTCCACCCTACGAGCAGTACTTC. Its translation is CASSPRDRMRLPPYEQYF.

The V gene is TRBV18, the J gene TRBJ1-1, with D hard to call. Germline lookup yields CDR1 KGHSH and CDR2 LQKENI. The CDR3 runs 14 residues. V lost 5 bases and J lost 0, with 10 bases in between. CDR3 sequence: CASSWAKLNTEAFF. The CDR3 nucleotides are TGTGCCAGCTCATGGGCTAAATTGAACACTGAAGCTTTCTTT.

The chain is built from TRBV28 and TRBJ2-1; TRBD2 might be the D (6 bases). CDR1 is MDHEN, CDR2 SYDVKM, per germline. The V end lost 4 bases, the J end lost 9 bases, and 16 bases lay between the germline ends. The length of the CDR3 is 14 residues. The CDR3 DNA follows: TGTGCCAGCAGTTCTCCCGGGGGAGCCTCTGAGCAGTTCTTC. It translates to CASSSPGGASEQFF.

The chain uses TRBV2 and TRBJ1-1, with 11 bases fitting TRBD1. The germline gives CDR1 SNHLY, CDR2 FYNNEI. The CDR3 spans 14 residues. Trimming cost V 5 bases and J 5 bases; bases outside gene matches: 4. The CDR3 nucleotides read TGTGCCAGCAGTTCCGGGACAGGGGGAACTGAAGCTTTCTTT. As protein: CASSSGTGGTEAFF.

This rearrangement joins TRBV6-6 to TRBJ2-5; 12 nucleotides match TRBD2. Germline assignment: CDR1 MNHNY and CDR2 SVGAGI (reference sequence). The CDR3 has 16 residues. J was trimmed by 3 bases and V by 0 bases; bases with no gene match: 2. Written as DNA, the CDR3 is TGTGCCAGCAGTTACTCCGGACTAGCGGGAAAAGAGACCCAGTACTTC. This gives the protein CASSYSGLAGKETQYF.

The chain is built from TRBV27 and TRBJ2-7; D ambiguous. Germline lookup yields CDR1 MNHEY and CDR2 SMNVEV (reference sequence). The CDR3 runs 13 residues. Trimming left V 1 base short and J 5 bases short, with 9 bases between. The CDR3 nucleotides are TGTGCCAGCAGTTTATTTCTTGGAGACGAGCAGTACTTC. Translated: CASSLFLGDEQYF.

There are a few counts of this clone. The chain uses TRBV10-1 and TRBJ2-7; 8 nucleotides align to TRBD1. The CDR3 is 14 residues long. Trimming removed 5 bases from V and 7 bases from J; junction bases left unmatched: 10. The germline gives CDR1 WNHNN, CDR2 SYGVQD (reference sequence). CDR3 loop: CASSQSDRAEEQYF. The CDR3 nucleotides read TGCGCCAGCAGTCAATCGGACAGGGCAGAAGAGCAGTACTTC.

The chain carries TRBV7-8 and TRBJ1-1; D is possibly TRBD1 (5 bases). CDR3 size: 15 residues. The V gene's germline CDR1 is SGHVS and CDR2 FQNEAQ. V lost 5 bases, J lost 0 bases, and 13 bases lay in between. The CDR3 loop is CASSRNQGLNTEAFF. CDR3 nucleotides: TGTGCCAGCAGCCGAAACCAGGGATTGAACACTGAAGCTTTCTTT.

This rearrangement joins TRBV29-1 to TRBJ1-4, with unresolved D. The CDR3 consists of 13 residues. Trimming pared 7 bases from V and 0 bases from J, leaving 9 bases between. In germline, CDR1 is SQVTM, CDR2 ANQGSEA. CDR3 nucleotides: TGCAGCGCACGAGCTGCAACTAATGAAAAACTGTTTTTT. Its protein is CSARAATNEKLFF.

This clone showed up just a few times. The chain carries TRBV27 and TRBJ2-7; 7 bases match TRBD2. Germline V lookup: CDR1 MNHEY, CDR2 SMNVEV (reference sequence). The length of the CDR3 is 16 residues. Trimming removed 4 bases from V and 4 bases from J; junction bases left unmatched: 13. Here the CDR3 reads CASSSSWGGRIYEQYF. The DNA for the CDR3 is TGTGCCAGCAGTTCAAGTTGGGGGGGACGGATATACGAGCAGTACTTC.

The rearrangement links TRBV7-9 to TRBJ2-7, with 9 bases matching TRBD1. CDR1 and CDR2 (germline): SEHNR, FQNEAQ (reference sequence). CDR3 length: 15 amino acids. The junction had 7 bases not matched to a gene; V was cut back by 3 bases and J by 4 bases. The CDR3 nucleotides read TGTGCCAGCAGCTTCTCAAACAGGGGGCAATACGAGCAGTACTTC. Amino acids: CASSFSNRGQYEQYF.

The chain carries TRBV5-6 and TRBJ1-2; no reliable D call. Germline V CDR1 and CDR2: SGHDT, YYEEEE. The CDR3 totals 15 residues. V was shortened by 0 bases and J by 4 bases, with 13 bases between the two germline ends. The CDR3 coding sequence is TGTGCCAGCAGCTTGGCCCAAGGAGGGATCTATGGCTACACCTTC. Its translation is CASSLAQGGIYGYTF.

This chain joins TRBV6-6 and TRBJ2-3; perhaps TRBD2 as D (7 bases). This CDR3 comprises 15 residues. Trimming removed 6 bases from V and 3 bases from J, with 16 bases in between. CDR1 MNHNY and CDR2 SVGAGI come from the germline V gene (reference sequence). The CDR3 sequence: CASSLGGRATDTQYF. In nucleotides, the CDR3 is TGTGCCAGCAGCCTAGGGGGGAGGGCGACAGATACGCAGTATTTT.

The V call is TRBV7-2, the J call TRBJ2-7; 15 bases match TRBD2. V was clipped by 0 bases and J by 2 bases; unmatched bases: 5. Germline V CDR1 and CDR2: SGHTA, FQGNSA. The CDR3 sequence is 18 residues long. CDR3 protein: CASSLAGLAGGLPYEQYF. The DNA of the CDR3 is TGTGCCAGCAGCTTAGCGGGACTAGCGGGAGGATTACCCTACGAGCAGTACTTC.

The sample holds one count of this clone. The chain joins TRBV6-6 to TRBJ1-6; no firm D call. CDR3 size: 14 residues. The V gene lost 3 bases and the J gene lost 8 bases, with 11 bases spanning the gap. Germline V gene sequence: CDR1 MNHNY, CDR2 SVGAGI (reference sequence). CDR3 nucleotides: TGTGCCAGCAGTTATGAGGAGGCTCATTCACCCCTCCACTTT. Its protein is CASSYEEAHSPLHF.

The rearrangement uses TRBV5-1 and TRBJ2-1; D might be TRBD2 (5 bases). Germline CDR1 and CDR2: SGHRS and YFSETQ. This CDR3 region has 13 residues. V lost 1 base and J lost 9, with 11 bases in between. CDR3: CASSLRGGAEQFF. The CDR3 DNA follows: TGCGCCAGCAGCTTGCGGGGTGGTGCTGAGCAGTTCTTC.

This chain links TRBV11-2 with TRBJ2-1; 11 bases align to TRBD1. Germline values: CDR1 SGHAT, CDR2 FQNNGV. CDR3 length equals 16 residues. V was pared by 5 bases and J by 7 bases, with 10 bases of the junction left unmatched. CDR3 sequence reads: CASSQRTGGFKNEQFF. For the CDR3, the DNA is TGTGCCAGCAGCCAGAGGACAGGGGGCTTTAAGAATGAGCAGTTCTTC.

This clone was detected once. The rearrangement uses TRBV10-3 and TRBJ2-3, with TRBD2 matching over 7 bases. Trimming cost V 2 bases and J 4 bases; bases outside gene matches: 0. Germline CDR1 ENHRY, CDR2 SYGVKD. CDR3 size: 13 residues. The CDR3 nucleotides read TGTGCCATCAGTGAGCGGGGGGCAGATACGCAGTATTTT. Protein sequence: CAISERGADTQYF.

The J gene is TRBJ1-5, the V gene TRBV19; TRBD1 matches at 9 bases. Unmatched junction bases numbered 14, after V lost 7 bases and J lost 1 base. Germline CDR1 LNHDA, CDR2 SQIVND (reference sequence). There are 18 residues in the CDR3. The CDR3 nucleotides read TGTGCCAGTACCATCCGGGACAGGGTGGGTGGAAGCAATCAGCCCCAGCATTTT. Protein: CASTIRDRVGGSNQPQHF.

The rearrangement joins TRBV5-4 to TRBJ2-5, with 7 bases matching TRBD1. Germline-derived CDR1 and CDR2 are SGHNT and YYREEE (reference sequence). There are 15 residues in the CDR3. V lost 3 bases to trimming and J lost 2 bases; unmatched junction nucleotides: 7. The CDR3 coding sequence is TGTGCCAGCAGCTCACCCTTGGGACAGCAAGAGACCCAGTACTTC. It is translated as CASSSPLGQQETQYF.

This clone appeared a single time. This rearrangement joins TRBV19 to TRBJ2-1, with 7 positions matching TRBD1. Germline assignment: CDR1 LNHDA and CDR2 SQIVND (reference sequence). The CDR3 spans 16 residues. Trimming at V came to 5 bases and at J to 5 bases, leaving 12 bases not matched to a gene. CDR3 sequence: CASSHLPGQRNNEQFF. The CDR3 region has the DNA TGTGCCAGTAGTCACCTCCCGGGACAGCGGAACAATGAGCAGTTCTTC.

Written as DNA, the CDR3 is TGTGCCAGCAGTTCTCCGACAGATACGCAGTATTTT. It encodes CASSSPTDTQYF. The chain has TRBV5-4 and TRBJ2-3; no reliable D call. This CDR3 spans 12 amino acids. V was clipped by 5 bases and J by 3 bases, with 7 bases between them. Per the germline V gene, CDR1 is SGHNT and CDR2 is YYREEE (reference sequence).

The chain recombines TRBV11-2 with TRBJ2-7; tentatively, D is TRBD1 (6 bases). V shed 2 bases and J shed 2 bases, with 7 bases lying between them. This CDR3 comprises 13 residues. Germline-derived CDR1 and CDR2 are SGHAT and FQNNGV. CDR3 bases: TGTGCCAGCAGCTTATGGACAGCCTACGAGCAGTACTTC. Translating it yields CASSLWTAYEQYF.

V and J are TRBV6-6 and TRBJ1-5; D not resolved. Trimming left V 6 bases short and J 5 bases short, with 2 bases between. CDR3 length: 10 amino acids. CDR1 and CDR2 (germline): MNHNY, SVGAGI (reference sequence). The CDR3 is CASSDQPQHF. The CDR3 DNA is TGTGCCAGCAGCGATCAGCCCCAGCATTTT.